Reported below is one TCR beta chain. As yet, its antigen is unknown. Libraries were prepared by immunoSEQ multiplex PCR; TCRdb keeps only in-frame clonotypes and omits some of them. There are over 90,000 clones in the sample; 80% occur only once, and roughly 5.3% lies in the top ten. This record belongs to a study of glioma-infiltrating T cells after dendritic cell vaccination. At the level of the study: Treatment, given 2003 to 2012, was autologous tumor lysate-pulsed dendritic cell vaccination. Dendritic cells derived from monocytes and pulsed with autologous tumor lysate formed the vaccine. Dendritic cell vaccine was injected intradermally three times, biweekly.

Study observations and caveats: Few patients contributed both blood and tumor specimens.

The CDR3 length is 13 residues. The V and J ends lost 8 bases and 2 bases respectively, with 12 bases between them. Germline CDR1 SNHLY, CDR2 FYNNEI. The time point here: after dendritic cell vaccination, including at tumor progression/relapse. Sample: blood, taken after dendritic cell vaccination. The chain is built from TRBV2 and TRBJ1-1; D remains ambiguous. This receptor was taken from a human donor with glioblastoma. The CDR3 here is CASRNEINTEAFF. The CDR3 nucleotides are TGTGCCAGCCGTAACGAGATAAACACTGAAGCTTTCTTT.